This TCR beta chain was documented in a study of T cell responses to AZD1222 COVID-19 vaccine. The repertoire was sequenced with immunoSEQ multiplex PCR; TCRdb's copy has only in-frame clones and lacks some. Among roughly 110,000 clones listed, about 91% were seen once. Notes on the study in general: Across the whole spike, CD4 TCRs peaked at regions 160-218 and 743-854. The number of AZD1222 recipients seropositive at baseline was only five or six. White British donors predominated, females outnumbered males, and clonal diversity was possibly underestimated.

Second-dose intervals of approximately 4 or approximately 12 weeks were pooled. Points on this clone: The antigen remains unidentified.

This CDR3 is 14 amino acids long. The ends were cut back, 0 bases at V and 7 bases at J, with 13 bases in the middle. Germline assignment: CDR1 LGHDT and CDR2 YNNKEL (reference sequence). The chain recombines TRBV3-1 (or the pseudogene TRBV3-2) with TRBJ2-7; no firm D call. The sequenced sample was peripheral blood, obtained 28 days after the second AZD1222 dose. The clonotype comes from an adult who received the AZD1222 COVID-19 vaccine. CDR3 amino acids: CASSQDPRREEQYF. Written as DNA, the CDR3 is TGTGCCAGCAGCCAAGATCCCCGTAGGGAAGAGCAGTACTTC.